Below, 21 T cell receptor beta chains from the same sample are listed, as sequenced in a study of T cell responses to AZD1222 COVID-19 vaccine (dated by TCRdb to about 2021). Read against the paper, the sample's time point label means: baseline before first vaccination. Libraries came from the immunoSEQ multiplex PCR assay. TCRdb retrieved this table from immuneACCESS and kept in-frame rearrangements only. Not all clones are present; in checked studies, unresolved V genes account for under half, and no reason is known for the remainder. For this sample there are tens of thousands of clones; approximately 91% appear just once. The ten top clones hold about 20% of the sample. Sequencing was performed on peripheral blood, taken on day 0 of AZD1222 vaccination. These TCRs come from an adult in good health.

The rearrangement links TRBV2 to TRBJ2-2; 7 bases are shared with TRBD1. With V trimmed by 6 bases and J by 3 bases, 7 bases remained unmatched. The CDR3 contains 15 residues. Per the germline V gene, CDR1 is SNHLY and CDR2 is FYNNEI. CDR3 loop: CASRPGTVDTGELFF. The CDR3 bases are TGTGCCAGCAGGCCCGGGACAGTCGACACCGGGGAGCTGTTTTTT.

The V call is TRBV14, the J call TRBJ2-5; D ambiguous. Trimming pared 0 bases from V and 2 bases from J, leaving 10 bases between. CDR3 length equals 15 residues. Germline V CDR1 and CDR2: SGHDN, FVKESK. CDR3 bases: TGTGCCAGCAGCCAAGACGGCAGATCACAAGAGACCCAGTACTTC. Translation gives CASSQDGRSQETQYF.

This chain connects TRBV19 to TRBJ1-2, with D unclear. The V end lost 7 bases, the J end lost 4 bases, and 13 bases lay between the germline ends. Germline CDR1 reads LNHDA; CDR2 reads SQIVND (reference sequence). CDR3 length: 13 amino acids. The CDR3, as DNA: TGTGCCAGTACTGGTGGTGGGATCTATGGCTACACCTTC. Its protein product is CASTGGGIYGYTF.

The CDR3 bases are TGTGCCAGCTCAACAGGGGCGGAGAGAGAGCAGTTCTTC. Translation: CASSTGAEREQFF. The rearrangement joins TRBV18 to TRBJ2-1; the match to TRBD1 covers 7 bases. V trimming: 5 bases; J trimming: 10 bases; junction bases outside the gene matches: 8. The germline CDR1 and CDR2 sequences are KGHSH and LQKENI. CDR3 length: 13 amino acids.

The chain couples TRBV5-4 to TRBJ2-7, with D possibly matching TRBD1 (5 bases). The CDR3 spans 14 residues. The V end lost 3 bases, the J end lost 6 bases, and 16 bases lay between the germline ends. The V gene's germline CDR1 is SGHNT and CDR2 YYREEE (reference sequence). CDR3 in DNA: TGTGCCAGCAGCTCCCGGAAAGACAGTCGCGAGCAGTACTTC. Its protein is CASSSRKDSREQYF.

V usage is TRBV11-2 and J usage is TRBJ2-5, with D hard to call. CDR3 size: 16 residues. Germline loops: CDR1 SGHAT, CDR2 FQNNGV. Trimming took off 7 bases at V and 1 base at J, with 19 bases between the two ends. The CDR3 protein is CASNPGQLLTQETQYF. Written as DNA, the CDR3 is TGTGCCAGCAACCCCGGGCAACTACTTACCCAAGAGACCCAGTACTTC.

The chain has TRBV19 and TRBJ1-5; D is unresolved. Germline CDR1 is LNHDA and CDR2 is SQIVND (reference sequence). The V end lost 0 bases, the J end lost 1 base, and 4 bases lay between the germline ends. The CDR3 is 14 residues long. Written as DNA, the CDR3 is TGTGCCAGTAGTATAGAACGGAGCAATCAGCCCCAGCATTTT. This translates into CASSIERSNQPQHF.

The rearrangement joins TRBV3-1 (or the pseudogene TRBV3-2) to TRBJ2-7, with 8 bases matching TRBD1. The CDR3 loop spans 16 amino acids. J was trimmed by 0 bases and V by 0 bases; bases with no gene match: 4. Germline V gives CDR1 LGHDT, CDR2 YNNKEL (reference sequence). CDR3 nucleotides: TGTGCCAGCAGCCAAGAAACCGGGACAGGCTCCTACGAGCAGTACTTC. The encoded protein is CASSQETGTGSYEQYF.

The gene calls are TRBV6-5 and TRBJ2-1, with TRBD1 identical over 8 bases. The CDR3 length is 15 residues. The V gene end was trimmed by 5 bases and the J gene end by 4 bases; junction bases not matched to a gene: 7. CDR1 and CDR2 from the germline V gene are MNHEY and SVGAGI. The CDR3 DNA reads TGTGCCAGCAGTAACCCCGGACAGGGATACAATGAGCAGTTCTTC. It specifies CASSNPGQGYNEQFF.

Notes on this clone: Other DNA sequences in this sample translate to the same CDR3. The chain links TRBV7-9 to TRBJ1-1; D call uncertain. The ends were cut back, 1 base at V and 1 base at J, with 7 bases in the middle. CDR1 is SEHNR and CDR2 is FQNEAQ in the germline V gene (reference sequence). This CDR3 spans 14 amino acids. The CDR3 coding sequence is TGTGCCAGCAGCTTAGGGGCGGGGAACACTGAAGCTTTCTTT. It yields the protein CASSLGAGNTEAFF.

The chain links TRBV7-9 to TRBJ1-1; no reliable D call. This CDR3 has 11 amino acids. V was clipped by 4 bases and J by 7 bases, with 7 bases between them. Germline values: CDR1 SEHNR, CDR2 FQNEAQ (reference sequence). The CDR3 sequence is CASSSELEAFF. The CDR3 DNA reads as TGTGCCAGCAGCTCCGAACTTGAAGCTTTCTTT. Together with reference TRBV7-9 and TRBJ1-1, the CDR3 gives the full variable domain: DTGVSQNPRHKITKRGQNVTFRCDPISEHNRLYWYRQTLGQGPEFLTYFQNEAQLEKSRLLSDRFSAERPKGSFSTLEIQRTEQGDSAMYLCASSSELEAFFGQGTRLTVV.

The count of this clone is one. Written as DNA, the CDR3 is TGTGCCAGTACCTCAACGGTTAATTCACCCCTCCACTTT. Translating it yields CASTSTVNSPLHF. V usage is TRBV19 and J usage is TRBJ1-6; D gene uncertain. V was shortened by 7 bases and J by 6 bases, with 10 bases between the two germline ends. This CDR3 contains 13 residues. CDR1 is LNHDA, CDR2 SQIVND, per germline (reference sequence).

This chain uses TRBV3-1 (or the pseudogene TRBV3-2) with TRBJ1-5, with 7 bases identical to TRBD1. Germline trimming cut 2 bases from V and 2 bases from J; bases unmatched to any gene: 3. Germline CDR1 reads LGHDT; CDR2 reads YNNKEL (reference sequence). The CDR3 is made up of 15 amino acids. The CDR3 region has the DNA TGTGCCAGCAGCCAATCAGGACAGGGCAATCAGCCCCAGCATTTT. The encoded protein is CASSQSGQGNQPQHF.

The chain links TRBV11-1 to TRBJ1-6, with D tentatively TRBD1 (5 bases). This CDR3 is built from 13 residues. Germline V gene sequence: CDR1 SGHAT, CDR2 FQDESV (reference sequence). The V and J ends lost 5 bases and 7 bases respectively, with 9 bases between them. CDR3 loop: CASSTGTNSPLHF. The CDR3 coding sequence is TGTGCCAGCAGCACGGGGACGAATTCACCCCTCCACTTT. The full variable domain, rest sourced from reference TRBV11-1 and TRBJ1-6, is EAEVAQSPRYKITEKSQAVAFWCDPISGHATLYWYRQILGQGPELLVQFQDESVVDDSQLPKDRFSAERLKGVDSTLKIQPAELGDSAMYLCASSTGTNSPLHFGNGTRLTVT.

V and J are TRBV7-9 and TRBJ1-2; no definite D call. CDR1 and CDR2 from the germline V gene are SEHNR and FQNEAQ (reference sequence). Deletions cut 5 bases from V and 6 bases from J, with 13 bases between. There are 13 residues in the CDR3. CDR3 protein: CASSHNTGHGYTF. The CDR3 DNA reads TGTGCCAGCAGCCACAACACCGGCCATGGCTACACCTTC. Full variable domain (missing parts from reference TRBV7-9 and TRBJ1-2): DTGVSQNPRHKITKRGQNVTFRCDPISEHNRLYWYRQTLGQGPEFLTYFQNEAQLEKSRLLSDRFSAERPKGSFSTLEIQRTEQGDSAMYLCASSHNTGHGYTFGSGTRLTVV.

The chain couples TRBV3-1 (or the pseudogene TRBV3-2) to TRBJ1-1; 11 nucleotides agree with TRBD1. From germline, CDR1 is LGHDT and CDR2 YNNKEL (reference sequence). After removal of 4 bases from V and 4 bases from J, the junction contained 2 bases not matched to a gene. The CDR3 is made up of 14 amino acids. The CDR3 loop is CASSPGTGGTEAFF. In nucleotides, the CDR3 is TGTGCCAGCAGCCCCGGGACAGGGGGCACTGAAGCTTTCTTT.

This chain uses TRBV2 with TRBJ1-3; D ambiguous. Germline loops: CDR1 SNHLY, CDR2 FYNNEI. Trimming took 3 bases from V and 4 from J, leaving 7 bases between them. The CDR3 totals 13 residues. In DNA form, the CDR3 reads TGTGCCAGCAGTGAGATTAACGGAAACACCATATATTTT. It codes for CASSEINGNTIYF.

This chain links TRBV5-8 with TRBJ2-1, with a weak D call TRBD2 (6 bases). The V end was cut by 0 bases, the J end by 4 bases, with 14 bases between. This CDR3 spans 16 amino acids. The germline CDR1 and CDR2 sequences are SGHTS and YDEGEE. CDR3 residues: CASSLGASVGYNEQFF. The CDR3 DNA sequence: TGTGCCAGCAGCTTGGGGGCTAGCGTGGGGTACAATGAGCAGTTCTTC.

The gene calls are TRBV6-5 and TRBJ1-2; 7 nucleotides line up with TRBD1. V lost 0 bases and J lost 4; bases outside the gene matches: 5. Germline values: CDR1 MNHEY, CDR2 SVGAGI. The CDR3 loop spans 15 amino acids. The CDR3 loop reads CASSYSTGLAYGYTF. CDR3 coding DNA: TGTGCCAGCAGTTACTCGACAGGGCTCGCCTATGGCTACACCTTC.

V is TRBV11-3 and J is TRBJ2-2; the D is unclear. Germline V gene sequence: CDR1 SGHNT, CDR2 YENEEA. V shed 2 bases and J shed 2 bases, with 3 bases lying between them. The CDR3 totals 13 residues. The CDR3, as DNA: TGTGCCAGCAGCTTACATAACACCGGGGAGCTGTTTTTT. Encoded protein: CASSLHNTGELFF.

V gene TRBV7-2 combines with J gene TRBJ2-3; D uncertain. The CDR3 runs 13 residues. Trimming removed 5 bases from V and 2 bases from J, with 8 bases in between. Germline-derived CDR1 and CDR2 are SGHTA and FQGNSA. CDR3 sequence (DNA): TGTGCCAGCAGCCACGAAATCACAGATACGCAGTATTTT. It specifies CASSHEITDTQYF.